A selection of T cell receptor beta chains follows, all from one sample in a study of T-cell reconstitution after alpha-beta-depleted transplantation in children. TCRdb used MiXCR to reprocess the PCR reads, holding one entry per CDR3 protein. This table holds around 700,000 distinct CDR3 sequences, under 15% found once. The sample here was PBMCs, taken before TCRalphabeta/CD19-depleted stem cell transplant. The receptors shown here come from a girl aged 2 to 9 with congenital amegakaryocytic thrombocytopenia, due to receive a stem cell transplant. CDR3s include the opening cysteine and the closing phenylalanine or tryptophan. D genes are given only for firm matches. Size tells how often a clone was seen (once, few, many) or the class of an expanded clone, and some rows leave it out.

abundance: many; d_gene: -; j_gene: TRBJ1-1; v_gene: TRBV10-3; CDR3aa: CAISVSGQKNTEAFF
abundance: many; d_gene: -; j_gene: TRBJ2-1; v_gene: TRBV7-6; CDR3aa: CASSLFIRDEQFF
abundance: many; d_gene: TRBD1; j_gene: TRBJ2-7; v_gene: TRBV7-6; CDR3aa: CASSVGQGGPGEQYF
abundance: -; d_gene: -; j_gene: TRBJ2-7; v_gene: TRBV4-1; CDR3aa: CASSQDPGKAYEQYF
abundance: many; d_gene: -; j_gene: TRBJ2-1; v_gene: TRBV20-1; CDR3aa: CSARDSEDVDDEQFF
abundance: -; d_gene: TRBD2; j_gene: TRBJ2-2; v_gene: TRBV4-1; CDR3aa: CASSQLPSGTGELFF
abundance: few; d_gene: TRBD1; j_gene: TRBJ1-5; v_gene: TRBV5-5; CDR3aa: CASSLTIFTGGGQPQHF
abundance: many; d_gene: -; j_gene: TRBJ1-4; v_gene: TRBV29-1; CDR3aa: CSVEDFGEKLFF
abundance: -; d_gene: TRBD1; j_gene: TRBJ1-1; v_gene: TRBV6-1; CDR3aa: CASIPTDRGRIAFF
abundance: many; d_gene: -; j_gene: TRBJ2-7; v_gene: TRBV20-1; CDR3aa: CSARVFLDHYEQYF